This TCR beta chain comes out of a study of OX40 agonist ivuxolimab in advanced cancers. Clones were sequenced by immunoSEQ multiplex PCR, and TCRdb holds only the in-frame ones, with some missing. Among 35,000 to 40,000 clones listed, around four fifths were seen once. The CDR3 has 17 amino acids. Germline V gene data show CDR1 as SGHRS and CDR2 as YFSETQ. Between the trimmed V and J ends, which lost 1 base and 0 bases, there was a span of 11 bases. Sequencing was performed on CD4+ or CD8+ T cells sorted from blood, taken in a trial of the OX40 agonist ivuxolimab. The receptor comes from an adult with an advanced solid tumor such as melanoma, head and neck, liver or kidney cancer. The chain carries TRBV5-1 and TRBJ2-6, with D possibly TRBD1 on 6 matching bases. CDR3: CASSLLGQTSGANVLTF. In DNA, the CDR3 is TGCGCCAGCAGCTTGTTAGGACAGACCTCTGGGGCCAACGTCCTGACTTTC.